This T cell receptor beta chain was identified in a study of shared clonotypes between healthy human individuals. As for the study in general: Used for every donor were three CD4 naive, three CD4 memory, two CD8 naive and one CD8 memory plate.

Looked up from germline, CDR1 is SEHNR and CDR2 is FQNEAQ (reference sequence). The V end was cut by 0 bases, the J end by 8 bases, with 8 bases between. The CDR3 has 13 residues. TCRdb's copy holds only in-frame clones and misses some; the assay was immunoSEQ multiplex PCR. The sample lists fewer than 100,000 clones, under 70% seen once, with approximately 49% in the top ten. To note about this clone: Within the sample, other DNA sequences also encode this same CDR3.

V gene TRBV7-9 combines with J gene TRBJ2-1; D gene ambiguous. The receptor's source is a man aged 25-45 years in good health. The sample comprised memory CD8+ T cells sorted from blood. As for subset: CD45RO+ cells pooled with CCR7-negative TemRA cells. DNA of the CDR3: TGTGCCAGCAGCTTAGCGAACCGGGATGAGCAGTTCTTC. The encoded protein is CASSLANRDEQFF.